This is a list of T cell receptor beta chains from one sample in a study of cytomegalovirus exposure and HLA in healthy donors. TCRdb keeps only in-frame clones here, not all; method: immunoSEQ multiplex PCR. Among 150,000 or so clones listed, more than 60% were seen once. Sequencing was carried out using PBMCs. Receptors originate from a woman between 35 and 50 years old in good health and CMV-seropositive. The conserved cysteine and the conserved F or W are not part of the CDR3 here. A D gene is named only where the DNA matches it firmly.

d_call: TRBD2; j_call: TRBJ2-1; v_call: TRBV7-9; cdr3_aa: ASSSTSGTYNEQF
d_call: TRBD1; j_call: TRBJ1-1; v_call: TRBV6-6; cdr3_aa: ASRMGTAIPNTEAF
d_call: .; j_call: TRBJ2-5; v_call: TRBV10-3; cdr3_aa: AISVNSHGETQY
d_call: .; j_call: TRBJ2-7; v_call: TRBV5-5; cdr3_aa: ASSSPAGVDEQY
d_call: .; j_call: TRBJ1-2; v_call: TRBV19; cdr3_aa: ASKTFGTNYGYT
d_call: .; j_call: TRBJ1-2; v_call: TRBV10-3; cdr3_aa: ATRTAPAYGYT
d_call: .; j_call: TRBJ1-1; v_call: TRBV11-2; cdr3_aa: ASSLGPHTEAF
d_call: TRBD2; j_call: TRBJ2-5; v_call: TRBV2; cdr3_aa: ASSEFLAGTQY
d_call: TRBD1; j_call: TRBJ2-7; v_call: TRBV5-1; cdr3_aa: ASSFQGDYEQY
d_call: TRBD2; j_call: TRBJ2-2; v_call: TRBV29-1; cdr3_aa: SVAGGNGELF
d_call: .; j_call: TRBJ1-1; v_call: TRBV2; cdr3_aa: ASSREGSMNTEAF
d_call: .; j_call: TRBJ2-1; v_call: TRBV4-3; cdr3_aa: ASSQGAHNEQF
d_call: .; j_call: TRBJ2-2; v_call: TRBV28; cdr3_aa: ASSFSSGDTGELF
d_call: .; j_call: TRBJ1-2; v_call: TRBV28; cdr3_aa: ASSLDRTGNYGYT
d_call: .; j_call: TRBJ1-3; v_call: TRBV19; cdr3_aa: ASSIAGTRSGNTIY
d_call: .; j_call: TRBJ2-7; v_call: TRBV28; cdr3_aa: ACARHSSYEQY
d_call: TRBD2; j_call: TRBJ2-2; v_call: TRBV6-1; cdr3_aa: ASSDEGQRGVRGELF
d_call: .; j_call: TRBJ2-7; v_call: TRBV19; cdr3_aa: ASSIGRRGAEQY
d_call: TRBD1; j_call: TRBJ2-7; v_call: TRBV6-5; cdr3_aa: ASSFRQGGYEQY
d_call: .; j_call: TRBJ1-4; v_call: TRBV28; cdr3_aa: ASIGGGGEKLF
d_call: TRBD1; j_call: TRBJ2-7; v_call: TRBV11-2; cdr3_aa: ASSPTGWTGGEQY
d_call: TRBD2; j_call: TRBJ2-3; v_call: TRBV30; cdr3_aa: AGAGVDTDTQY
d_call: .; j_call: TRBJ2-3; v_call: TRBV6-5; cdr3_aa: ASSLGGDKAVDTQY
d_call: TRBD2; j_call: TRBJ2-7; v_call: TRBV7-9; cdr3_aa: ASTTSGRAGSYEQY
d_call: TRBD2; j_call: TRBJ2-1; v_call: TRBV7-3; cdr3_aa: ASSRTSGAYNEQF
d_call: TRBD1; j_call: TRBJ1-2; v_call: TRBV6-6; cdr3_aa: ASSGTGYGYT
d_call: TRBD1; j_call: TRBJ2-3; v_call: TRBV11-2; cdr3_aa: ASRDWDRASDTQY
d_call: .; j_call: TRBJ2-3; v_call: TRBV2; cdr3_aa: ASSGAFTQY
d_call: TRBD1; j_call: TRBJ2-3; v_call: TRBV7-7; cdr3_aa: ASSHTGQGTDTQY
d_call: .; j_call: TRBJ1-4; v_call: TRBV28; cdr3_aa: ASSEHRGEKLF
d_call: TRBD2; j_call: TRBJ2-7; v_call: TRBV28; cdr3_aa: ASSPQAGGLRHYEQY
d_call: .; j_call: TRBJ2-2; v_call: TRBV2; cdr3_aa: ASIPSRNTGELF
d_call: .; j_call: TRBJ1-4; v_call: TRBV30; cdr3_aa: AWADTFKLF
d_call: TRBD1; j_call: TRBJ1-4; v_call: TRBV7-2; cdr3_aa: ASSLRQGSSREKLF
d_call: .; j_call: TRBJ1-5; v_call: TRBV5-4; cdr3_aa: ASSAYGGGNQPQH
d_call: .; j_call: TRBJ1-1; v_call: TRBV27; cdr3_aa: ASSLSRQLNTEAF
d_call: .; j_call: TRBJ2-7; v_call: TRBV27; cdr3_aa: ASRQNKDIMSSYEQY
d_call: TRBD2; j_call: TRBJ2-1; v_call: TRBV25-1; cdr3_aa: ASSPGLDYNEQF
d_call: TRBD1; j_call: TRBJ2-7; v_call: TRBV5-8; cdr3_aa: ASSSGTGGQGQY
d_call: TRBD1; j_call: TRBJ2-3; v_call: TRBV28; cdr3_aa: ASSPGQGLSTDTQY
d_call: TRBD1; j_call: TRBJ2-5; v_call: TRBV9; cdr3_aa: ASSTRPGQGRIETQY